Here is one T cell receptor beta chain with its context. The sample is drawn from a study of shared clonotypes between healthy human individuals. Study-level information: Each donor's CD8 memory used one plate, CD8 naive two, each CD4 subset three.

The CDR3 contains 14 residues. Germline CDR1 and CDR2: GTSNPN and SVGIG (reference sequence). V lost 2 bases and J 8 bases, leaving 16 bases between the germline ends. The healthy adult donors were HIV-negative and reported no recent acute infections or vaccinations. Sorted-subset replicate PCRs used roughly 210 ng of genomic DNA. This amount corresponded to about 30,000 T cell genomes. Assay: immunoSEQ multiplex PCR; the TCRdb copy retains only in-frame clones and omits some. The table has 1 million to 1.2 million clones, approximately 80% seen once. Sequenced: memory CD4+ T cells from PBMCs. Indicated subset: CD45RA-negative fraction. The TCR was taken from a man aged 18-30 years in good health. Some clones in this sample may be carry-over from other donors' samples. The rearrangement links TRBV30 to TRBJ2-1; D remains ambiguous. The CDR3, as DNA: TGTGCCTGGAGTTCGGAGATTGGTCGGCATGAGCAGTTCTTC. Residues: CAWSSEIGRHEQFF.